One sample yielded the 10 T cell receptor beta chains listed below, sequenced in a study of blood T cell repertoires in COVID-19. Profiled with immunoSEQ multiplex PCR; TCRdb holds only in-frame clones, not every one. The data show roughly 240,000 clones, about 83% seen once. Sample: PBMCs or T cells enriched from blood (not recorded which). The receptors stem from a woman in her thirties or forties who had been exposed to COVID-19.

This clone was counted only a few times. This chain joins TRBV19 and TRBJ1-1, with 7 bases matching TRBD1. This CDR3 has 14 amino acids. CDR1 LNHDA and CDR2 SQIVND come from the germline V gene (reference sequence). V was clipped by 5 bases and J by 11 bases; unmatched bases: 14. CDR3 coding DNA: TGTGCCAGTAGTGGAGGGACAGCCAGGATTGTGGCTTTCTTT. Residues: CASSGGTARIVAFF.

This clone was counted between two and nine times. The chain joins TRBV28 to TRBJ2-5; D may be TRBD1 (5 bases). V gave up 7 bases and J gave up 2 bases, with 17 bases separating them. Germline values: CDR1 MDHEN, CDR2 SYDVKM. The CDR3 runs 15 residues. In nucleotides, the CDR3 is TGTGCCAGCACGTCTGACAGCGCTAATCAAGAGACCCAGTACTTC. Translating it yields CASTSDSANQETQYF.

The chain combines TRBV2 with TRBJ1-3; D call uncertain. The V end lost 2 bases, the J end lost 0 bases, and 11 bases lay between the germline ends. Germline lookup yields CDR1 SNHLY and CDR2 FYNNEI. The CDR3 loop spans 16 amino acids. The CDR3 coding sequence is TGTGCCAGCAGTGAACGGCAGGCGAGCTCTGGAAACACCATATATTTT. Residues: CASSERQASSGNTIYF.

The rearrangement joins TRBV10-3 to TRBJ1-2; D gene uncertain. Germline lookup yields CDR1 ENHRY and CDR2 SYGVKD. The ends were cut back, 1 base at V and 0 bases at J, with 9 bases in the middle. There are 15 residues in the CDR3. CDR3 amino acids: CAISELTLANYGYTF. CDR3 in DNA: TGTGCCATCAGTGAGTTGACACTTGCTAACTATGGCTACACCTTC.

This clone was counted between two and nine times. The identical CDR3 is also encoded by other nucleotide sequences in the sample. The chain links TRBV6-5 to TRBJ1-5, with D tentatively TRBD1 (5 bases). CDR1 is MNHEY, CDR2 SVGAGI, per germline. The CDR3 totals 14 residues. Trimming removed 0 bases from V and 4 bases from J, with 7 bases in between. CDR3 DNA: TGTGCCAGCAGTTACTCCAGGGATAATCAGCCCCAGCATTTT. Translated: CASSYSRDNQPQHF.

The V and J genes are TRBV6-5 and TRBJ1-1; D remains ambiguous. V dropped 5 bases and J dropped 7 bases, with 5 bases sitting between them. CDR1 is MNHEY and CDR2 is SVGAGI in the germline V gene. The CDR3 runs to 10 residues. The CDR3 reads CASSRSEAFF. The CDR3 coding sequence is TGTGCCAGCAGTAGGAGTGAAGCTTTCTTT.

This sequence joins TRBV19 and TRBJ2-2, with 9 bases lining up with TRBD1. The germline CDR1 and CDR2 sequences are LNHDA and SQIVND (reference sequence). Losses at the gene ends were 6 bases for V and 6 bases for J; bases not matched to a gene: 5. The CDR3 sequence is 14 residues long. The CDR3 nucleotides are TGTGCCAGTAGCGGGACAGGGTGGGCCGGGGAGCTGTTTTTT. Translated, it gives CASSGTGWAGELFF.

This rearrangement joins TRBV7-9 to TRBJ2-7; 10 bases align to TRBD1. Per the germline V gene, CDR1 is SEHNR and CDR2 is FQNEAQ (reference sequence). V shed 6 bases and J 4 bases; nucleotides not matched to a gene: 6. This CDR3 comprises 14 residues. As DNA, the CDR3 is TGTGCCAGCAGACCCGGGACAGGGGATTACGAGCAGTACTTC. The encoded protein is CASRPGTGDYEQYF.

This chain joins TRBV4-2 and TRBJ1-1, with D possibly TRBD1 on 6 matching bases. Germline CDR1 LGHNA, CDR2 YNFKEQ. Trimming pared 0 bases from V and 6 bases from J, leaving 17 bases between. CDR3 length: 16 residues. The CDR3 sequence is CASSQDYAGRTAEAFF. The CDR3 nucleotides read TGTGCCAGCAGCCAAGATTACGCCGGACGGACAGCTGAAGCTTTCTTT.

On this clone itself: The sample contains more than one DNA sequence encoding this CDR3. The rearrangement uses TRBV3-1 (or the pseudogene TRBV3-2) and TRBJ1-5; D is ambiguous. V was clipped by 0 bases and J by 5 bases, with 5 bases between them. In germline, CDR1 is LGHDT, CDR2 YNNKEL (reference sequence). The CDR3 length is 13 residues. This chain's CDR3 is CASSQDRDQPQHF. The CDR3 coding sequence is TGTGCCAGCAGCCAAGATCGGGATCAGCCCCAGCATTTT.